Listed below are T cell receptor beta chains from one sample, sequenced in a study of cytomegalovirus exposure and HLA in healthy donors. The assay was immunoSEQ multiplex PCR, and TCRdb's table has in-frame clones only and misses some. The sample includes approximately 160,000 clones, roughly 85% of them seen just once. Sequencing was performed on PBMCs. Receptor source: a male donor in good health and CMV-seronegative. Each CDR3 is given with its conserved first and last residue. Each record gives: J gene, D gene, clone size, V gene, CDR3 DNA, CDR3 protein. D genes are given only for firm matches. Only some rows state a clone size, as once, few, many or a class for expanded clones.

>TRBJ2-1|TRBD1|.|TRBV7-9
TGTGCCAGCAGCTTAGCCCCGGGACAGGGGGGACACAATGAGCAGTTCTTC
CASSLAPGQGGHNEQFF
>TRBJ2-2|.|.|TRBV1
TGCACCAGCAGCCAAGAAATCAGTAGCGGGGTAGGCGGGGAGCTGTTTTTT
CTSSQEISSGVGGELFF
>TRBJ2-7|TRBD1|.|TRBV12-5
TGTGCTAGTGGTTGGGATACAGGGGTCTACGAGCAGTACTTC
CASGWDTGVYEQYF
>TRBJ2-3|TRBD2|.|TRBV6-4
TGTGCCAGCAGTGTAGAAGCGGGACTTCGGGATACGCAGTATTTT
CASSVEAGLRDTQYF
>TRBJ1-5|.|.|TRBV5-1
TGCGCCAGCAGCTTGGCAGGGGGCAATCAGCCCCAGCATTTT
CASSLAGGNQPQHF
>TRBJ1-1|.|.|TRBV7-9
TGTGCCAGCAGCTTAGCGTTTTCCCAGAACACTGAAGCTTTCTTT
CASSLAFSQNTEAFF
>TRBJ2-2|.|once|TRBV27
TGTGCCAGCAGTTTGGCAGGGTCGAGCGGGGAGCTGTTTTTT
CASSLAGSSGELFF
>TRBJ1-3|.|.|TRBV5-1
TGCGCCAGCAGCTTGGTCGGCTCTGGAAACACCATATATTTT
CASSLVGSGNTIYF
>TRBJ2-4|.|.|TRBV6-1
TGTGCCAGCAGTGAAGCAGGCGCAGGGATAATAGCCAAAAACATTCAGTACTTC
CASSEAGAGIIAKNIQYF
>TRBJ2-7|.|.|TRBV30
TGTGCCTGGAGTTTGGACAGAGGATACGAGCAGTACTTC
CAWSLDRGYEQYF
>TRBJ1-5|.|.|TRBV30
TGTGCCGCGAGAGAACCTTCGAGTATTCAGCCCCAGCATTTT
CAAREPSSIQPQHF
>TRBJ1-2|.|.|TRBV4-3
TGCGCCAGCAGCCAAGATCTAAACTATGGCTACACCTTC
CASSQDLNYGYTF
>TRBJ2-7|.|.|TRBV7-2
TGTGCCAGCAGCTTTGGGCAGAGCCCCTGGGAGCAGTACTTC
CASSFGQSPWEQYF
>TRBJ2-3|.|.|TRBV4-3
TGCGCCAGCAGCCCGAAAGGAGGCACAGATACGCAGTATTTT
CASSPKGGTDTQYF
>TRBJ2-1|.|.|TRBV7-9
TGTGCCAGCAGCTTAGCTCAGGGCTCCTACAATGAGCAGTTCTTC
CASSLAQGSYNEQFF
>TRBJ2-4|.|.|TRBV5-1
TGCGCCAGCAGCTTGGGGGACTCCGGGGCAAAGGACATTCAGTACTTC
CASSLGDSGAKDIQYF
>TRBJ2-3|.|.|TRBV7-2
TGTGCCAGCAGCTCACGACTGACAGATACGCAGTATTTT
CASSSRLTDTQYF
>TRBJ2-5|.|.|TRBV30
TGTGCCTGGAGTGTAGTTGGGAGTAGGGAGACCCAGTACTTC
CAWSVVGSRETQYF
>TRBJ2-7|TRBD2|.|TRBV2
TGTGCCAGCACGTCTAGCGGGAGCTACGAGCAGTACTTC
CASTSSGSYEQYF
>TRBJ1-5|TRBD1|.|TRBV2
TGTGCCAGCAGCTCAACAGGGGTTCGATATCATAGCAATCAGCCCCAGCATTTT
CASSSTGVRYHSNQPQHF
>TRBJ1-2|TRBD1|.|TRBV5-6
TGTGCCAGCAGCTTGGGGGACAGGGATGGCTATGGCTACACCTTC
CASSLGDRDGYGYTF
>TRBJ2-3|TRBD2|.|TRBV19
TGTGCCAGTAGTAACGCCGGGCTAGCGGGAGGGCCAGATACGCAGTATTTT
CASSNAGLAGGPDTQYF
>TRBJ2-1|TRBD2|.|TRBV14
TGTGCCAGCAGCCCGTTAGGACTAGCGGGGGGTAATGAGCAGTTCTTC
CASSPLGLAGGNEQFF
>TRBJ2-1|TRBD2|.|TRBV13
TGTGCCAGCAGCTCATACTCGGGACTAGCGGGGGAAAGAGATGAGCAGTTCTTC
CASSSYSGLAGERDEQFF
>TRBJ2-3|.|.|TRBV19
TGTGCCAGTAGCAAGGACAGAAGGCCTAGCACAGATACGCAGTATTTT
CASSKDRRPSTDTQYF
>TRBJ2-1|TRBD2|.|TRBV11-3
TGTGCCAGCAGCTTGACTAGCGCCTCCTACAATGAGCAGTTCTTC
CASSLTSASYNEQFF
>TRBJ1-2|.|.|TRBV19
TGTGCCAGTAGTGATAGGAGTTATGGCTACACCTTC
CASSDRSYGYTF
>TRBJ2-2|.|.|TRBV11-2
TGTGCCAGCAGCCCCCGCGTGGACACCGGGGAGCTGTTTTTT
CASSPRVDTGELFF
>TRBJ2-7|.|.|TRBV29-1
TGCAGCGTTAGACCGAAGCAGGGGTTAGAGCAGTACTTC
CSVRPKQGLEQYF
>TRBJ2-3|.|.|TRBV7-9
TGTGCCAGCAGCTTCAAGTGGGCCCCCCCCACAGATACGCAGTATTTT
CASSFKWAPPTDTQYF
>TRBJ2-3|.|.|TRBV7-9
TGTGCCAGCAGCTTCTGGCAGGACACAGATACGCAGTATTTT
CASSFWQDTDTQYF
>TRBJ2-5|TRBD1|.|TRBV4-1
TGCGCCAGCAGCCAAGACGGACAGGGGGACGTTTGGGAGACCCAGTACTTC
CASSQDGQGDVWETQYF
>TRBJ2-1|TRBD2|.|TRBV5-5
TGTGCCAGCAGCTTGGACGGGAGGGGAACCTACAATGAGCAGTTCTTC
CASSLDGRGTYNEQFF
>TRBJ1-1|.|.|TRBV7-9
TGTGCCAGCAGCCCATCCGGGTACACCACTGAAGCTTTCTTT
CASSPSGYTTEAFF
>TRBJ2-1|TRBD2|.|TRBV7-9
TGTGCCAGCAGCCCAGGACTAGCGGGAGGCGATGAGCAGTTCTTC
CASSPGLAGGDEQFF